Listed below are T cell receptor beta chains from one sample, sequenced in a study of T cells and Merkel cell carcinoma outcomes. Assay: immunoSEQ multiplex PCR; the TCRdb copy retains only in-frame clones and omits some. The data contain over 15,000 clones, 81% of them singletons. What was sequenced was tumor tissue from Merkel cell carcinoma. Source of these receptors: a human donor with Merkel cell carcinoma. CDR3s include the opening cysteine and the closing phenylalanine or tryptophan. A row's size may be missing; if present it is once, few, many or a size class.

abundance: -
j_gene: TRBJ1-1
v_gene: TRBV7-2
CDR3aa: CASSFLEETEAFF

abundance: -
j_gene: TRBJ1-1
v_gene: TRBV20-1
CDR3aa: CSASQGARAFF

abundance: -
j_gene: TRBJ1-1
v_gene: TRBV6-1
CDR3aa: CASNRVLDTEAFF

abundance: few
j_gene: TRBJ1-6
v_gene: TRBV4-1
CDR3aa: CASSQGGLDNSPLHF

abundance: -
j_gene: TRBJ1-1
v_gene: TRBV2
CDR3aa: CASSSGRNTEAFF

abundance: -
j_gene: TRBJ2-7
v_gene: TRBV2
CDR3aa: CASSPSSYEQYF

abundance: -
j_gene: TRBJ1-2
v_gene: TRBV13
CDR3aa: CASSPGRAGLSRGYTF

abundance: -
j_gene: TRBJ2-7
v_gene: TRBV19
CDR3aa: CASSISSGTGPYEQYF

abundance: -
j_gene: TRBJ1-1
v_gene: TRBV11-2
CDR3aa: CANTGNTEVFF

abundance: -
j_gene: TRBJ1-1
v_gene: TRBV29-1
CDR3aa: CSVAKGQYTEAFF

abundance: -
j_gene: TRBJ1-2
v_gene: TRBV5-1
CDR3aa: CASSLGTGLTTDYGYTF

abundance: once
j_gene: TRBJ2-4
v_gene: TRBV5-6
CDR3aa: CASSSTSSGNIQYF

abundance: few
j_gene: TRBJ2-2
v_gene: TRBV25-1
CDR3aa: CASKYGGGTGELFF

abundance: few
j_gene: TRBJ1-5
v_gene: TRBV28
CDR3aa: CASSAHTSNQPQHF

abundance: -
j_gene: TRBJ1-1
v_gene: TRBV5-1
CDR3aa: CASSGYGTVTEAFF

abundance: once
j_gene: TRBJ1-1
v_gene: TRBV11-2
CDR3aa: CASSLDLGANGFPPVAFF

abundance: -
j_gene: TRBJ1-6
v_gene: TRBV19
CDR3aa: CASSISGGSPLHF

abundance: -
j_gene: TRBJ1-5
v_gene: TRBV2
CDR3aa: CASRMDRNQPQHF

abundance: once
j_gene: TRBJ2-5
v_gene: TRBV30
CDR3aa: CAWSPVKGTQYF

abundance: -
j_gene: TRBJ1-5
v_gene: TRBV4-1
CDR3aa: CASSPHQNSNQPQHF

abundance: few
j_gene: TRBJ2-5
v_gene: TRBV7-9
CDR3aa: CASSPGPLTETQYF

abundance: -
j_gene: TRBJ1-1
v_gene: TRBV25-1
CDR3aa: CASSLGSETEAFF

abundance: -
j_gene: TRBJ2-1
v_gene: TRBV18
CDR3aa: CASSPLAGGSYNEQFF

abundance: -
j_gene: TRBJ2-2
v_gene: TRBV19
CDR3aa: CASSTRGRNTGELFF

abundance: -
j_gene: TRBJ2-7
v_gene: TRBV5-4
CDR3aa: CASSLAEVGEQYF

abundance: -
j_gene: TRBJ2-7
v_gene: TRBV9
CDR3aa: CASSVGQGFSEQYF

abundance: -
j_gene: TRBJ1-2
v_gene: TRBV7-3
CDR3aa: CASSTTGTDYGYTF

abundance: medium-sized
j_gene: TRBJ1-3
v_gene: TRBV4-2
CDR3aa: CASSLRGGNTIYF

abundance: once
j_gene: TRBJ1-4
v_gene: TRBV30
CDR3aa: CAWSVGTVPEKLFF

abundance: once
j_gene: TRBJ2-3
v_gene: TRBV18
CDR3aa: CASSQGQTTDTQYF

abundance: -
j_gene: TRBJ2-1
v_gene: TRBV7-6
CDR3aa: CASSLAPLGNGYNEQFF

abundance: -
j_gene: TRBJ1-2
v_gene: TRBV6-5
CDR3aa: CASSLTGGISGYTF

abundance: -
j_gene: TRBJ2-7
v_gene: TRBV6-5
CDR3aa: CASRVNSLDSYEQYF

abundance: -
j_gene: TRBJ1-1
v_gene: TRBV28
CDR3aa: CASSSLPGRPTEAFF

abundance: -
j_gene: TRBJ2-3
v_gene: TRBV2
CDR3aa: CASRLAGSDTQYF

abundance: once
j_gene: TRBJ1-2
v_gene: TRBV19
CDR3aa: CASSISPVQDYGYTF

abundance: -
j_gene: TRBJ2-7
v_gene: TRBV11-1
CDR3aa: CASSRRTGLAGEAVEQYF